This TCR beta chain was obtained from a study of cytotoxic CD8 clonotypes in ibrutinib-treated CLL. Study-level background: Recorded responses included 25 or so partial and 2 complete; following median around 73 months, approximately 15 stayed remitted and around 12 progressed. The average sample held roughly 240,000 productive templates and fewer than 100,000 productive rearrangements.

Investigators sought sequencing depths of between 1 in 200,000 and 1 in 1 million T cells. This table comes from immunoSEQ multiplex PCR, and its TCRdb copy is limited to in-frame clones, with some not included. This table holds approximately 200,000 clones, around three quarters found once. Turning to this clone: Its antigen is currently unknown.

Study-level findings and limits: For progressing versus sustained-remission patients, sampling times were not the same.

The CDR3 has 15 residues. Germline-derived CDR1 and CDR2 are SGHVS and FNYEAQ. V gave up 4 bases and J gave up 5 bases; unmatched junction bases: 9. The V call is TRBV7-6, the J call TRBJ2-7, with 9 nucleotides matching TRBD1. This sequence originates from a human donor with chronic lymphocytic leukemia. The sample was PBMCs, taken after 24 months of ibrutinib treatment. For the CDR3, the DNA is TGTGCCAGCAGCTCAGCCGGGACAGGGATGCACGAGCAGTACTTC. Translation gives CASSSAGTGMHEQYF.